This TCR beta chain was observed in a study of control samples from healthy donors and cancer patients. Germline-derived CDR1 and CDR2 are SGHNT and YYREEE (reference sequence). The CDR3 is 15 amino acids. V dropped 0 bases and J dropped 4; count of bases not matched to a gene: 5. The data were produced by immunoSEQ multiplex PCR, yet TCRdb's version contains in-frame clones alone and is incomplete. Of 70,000 to 75,000 clones in the sample, 87% are singletons; the top ten hold 4%. The sequenced sample was blood. The origin of this receptor is a woman aged 45-65 years in good health. The chain carries TRBV5-4 and TRBJ2-5, with 8 bases identical to TRBD1. The CDR3: CASSLDQGASETQYF. CDR3 coding DNA: TGTGCCAGCAGCTTGGATCAGGGGGCGTCAGAGACCCAGTACTTC. Combining the CDR3 with reference TRBV5-4 and TRBJ2-5 gives the whole variable domain ETGVTQSPTHLIKTRGQQVTLRCSSQSGHNTVSWYQQALGQGPQFIFQYYREEENGRGNFPPRFSGLQFPNYSSELNVNALELDDSALYLCASSLDQGASETQYFGPGTRLLVL.